Below, 24 T cell receptor beta chains from the same sample are listed, as sequenced in a study of blood T cells in healthy people across ages (dated by TCRdb to the mid-2010s). The library was obtained by 5' RACE. The sample was run on an Illumina HiSeq 2500. A second PCR of roughly 6 to 12 cycles was performed with a sample-barcoded 5' primer and a J-beta primer mix. The public reads were run again by TCRdb, first through fastp at Q25 and then through MiXCR, and only productive beta chains were kept. Every entry covers one CDR3 protein and lists the most common genes and DNA from its rows. Within this sample are 660,000 or so distinct CDR3 sequences, with about 53% of them counted one time only. The top ten clones comprise over 30% of the sample. Sequencing used blood. Receptors were obtained from a man in his sixties in good health.

This chain connects TRBV20-1 to TRBJ2-1; possibly TRBD2 for D (7 bases). This CDR3 region has 14 residues. Deletions cut 3 bases from V and 9 bases from J, with 18 bases between. Germline values: CDR1 DFQATT, CDR2 SNEGSKA (reference sequence). The CDR3 sequence: CSASVGGPLAEQFF. CDR3 coding DNA: TGCAGTGCTAGCGTGGGGGGGCCGCTCGCTGAGCAGTTCTTC.

This clonotype was recorded only once. V is TRBV5-1 and J is TRBJ2-3; D is perhaps TRBD2 (6 bases). The V gene lost 4 bases and the J gene lost 7 bases, with 22 bases spanning the gap. CDR1 SGHRS and CDR2 YFSETQ come from the germline V gene. This CDR3 has 16 residues. CDR3 in DNA: TGCGCCAGCAGCCCGGGTATAGCGGCGGACGCTAATACGCAGTATTTT. Amino acid sequence: CASSPGIAADANTQYF.

This clonotype was counted only a few times. The genes are TRBV20-1 and TRBJ2-5; 12 nucleotides agree with TRBD2. The germline V gene encodes CDR1 DFQATT and CDR2 SNEGSKA (reference sequence). This CDR3 comprises 14 residues. CDR3 in amino acids: CSQTRTSGEETQYF. For the CDR3, the DNA is TGCAGCCAAACAAGGACTAGCGGGGAAGAGACCCAGTACTTC.

In its sample, this clonotype was seen a few times. The V gene is TRBV2, the J gene TRBJ1-5; 12 bases align to TRBD1. Per germline, CDR1 SNHLY and CDR2 FYNNEI. This CDR3 contains 15 residues. Trimming at V came to 5 bases and at J to 6 bases, leaving 5 bases not matched to a gene. The chain's CDR3 is CASSSGQGAGQPQHF. CDR3 nucleotide sequence: TGTGCCAGCAGTTCGGGACAGGGGGCCGGTCAGCCCCAGCATTTT.

The rearrangement joins TRBV20-1 to TRBJ1-5; tentative D call: TRBD1 (5 bases). This CDR3 comprises 14 residues. The germline V and J ends were trimmed by 2 bases and 4 bases, with 12 bases remaining between them. CDR1 and CDR2 from the germline V gene are DFQATT and SNEGSKA (reference sequence). The CDR3 sequence is CSARRGAENQPQHF. The DNA of the CDR3 is TGCAGTGCTAGAAGAGGGGCCGAGAATCAGCCCCAGCATTTT.

This clonotype showed up just a few times. This sequence joins TRBV29-1 and TRBJ2-7, with D possibly being TRBD2 (7 bases). CDR3 size: 15 residues. Germline V CDR1 and CDR2: SQVTM, ANQGSEA. V was clipped by 6 bases and J by 1 base, with 19 bases between them. The CDR3, as DNA: TGCAGCGTGGGGACTACGCGGGGGCTATCCTACGAGCAGTACTTC. It codes for CSVGTTRGLSYEQYF.

The V call is TRBV10-3, the J call TRBJ1-2, with D maybe TRBD1 (5 bases). CDR1 is ENHRY, CDR2 SYGVKD, per germline. This CDR3 has 14 amino acids. V was cut by 7 bases and J by 0 bases, with 12 bases left in between. CDR3 amino acids: CAIIDSSANYGYTF. CDR3 sequence (DNA): TGTGCCATCATCGACAGCTCCGCTAACTATGGCTACACCTTC.

This clonotype was counted only a few times. CDR3 in amino acids: CASSLGGQGGEKLFF. The DNA for the CDR3 is TGCGCCAGCAGCTTGGGAGGCCAGGGAGGTGAAAAACTGTTTTTT. This chain connects TRBV5-1 to TRBJ1-4, with a tentative D call TRBD1 (5 bases). Between the trimmed V and J ends, which lost 0 bases and 7 bases, there was a span of 13 bases. The CDR3 covers 15 residues. Germline CDR1 and CDR2: SGHRS and YFSETQ.

This chain uses TRBV7-2 with TRBJ1-6; D is unresolved. Germline CDR1 reads SGHTA; CDR2 reads FQGNSA. There are 14 residues in the CDR3. Between the trimmed V and J ends, which lost 3 bases and 8 bases, there was a span of 11 bases. As DNA, the CDR3 is TGTGCCAGCAGCTTGGGCAGGCACGATTCACCCCTCCACTTT. Its protein is CASSLGRHDSPLHF.

This rearrangement joins TRBV7-9 to TRBJ2-7; TRBD2 matches 9 bases. The ends lost 8 bases at V and 7 bases at J; junction bases unmatched: 21. This CDR3 is built from 17 residues. Germline V lookup: CDR1 SEHNR, CDR2 FQNEAQ (reference sequence). CDR3 protein: CASGTRGGGASYNEQYF. CDR3 sequence (DNA): TGTGCCAGCGGCACCCGTGGCGGGGGGGCCTCCTACAATGAGCAGTACTTC.

This clonotype turned up a few times. V gene TRBV20-1 combines with J gene TRBJ2-7; 10 bases map to TRBD2. The J call is doubtful: the DNA matches TRBJ2-5 better. The CDR3 has 13 residues. Germline lookup yields CDR1 DFQATT and CDR2 SNEGSKA (reference sequence). Written as DNA, the CDR3 is TGCAGTGGGGTAGCGGGGGGCCTAGAGACCCAGTACTTC. This codes for CSGVAGGLETQYF.

As concerns this clonotype: At one end, the junction sequence differs from germline, possibly due to a read error. This rearrangement joins TRBV6-5 to TRBJ2-1; the D is unclear. Germline-derived CDR1 and CDR2 are MNHEY and SVGAGI. The length of the CDR3 is 11 residues. The CDR3 DNA sequence: TGTGCCACCAGTTCGCCGACCGAGCAGTTCTTC. This encodes CATSSPTEQFF.

In its sample, this clonotype was seen many times. The chain couples TRBV18 to TRBJ1-2, with 10 bases lining up with TRBD1. This CDR3 has 14 amino acids. Losses at the gene ends were 3 bases for V and 3 bases for J; bases not matched to a gene: 1. Germline V CDR1 and CDR2: KGHSH, LQKENI. The CDR3 DNA reads as TGTGCCAGCTCACCCGGGACAGGGGACTATGGCTACACCTTC. Translating it yields CASSPGTGDYGYTF.

The rearrangement uses TRBV15 and TRBJ2-4, with 8 bases fitting TRBD2. Trimming cost V 4 bases and J 0 bases; bases outside gene matches: 14. In germline, CDR1 is LNHNV, CDR2 YYDKDF (reference sequence). The CDR3 runs to 19 residues. CDR3 nucleotides: TGTGCCACCAGCAAATCCGGGACTAGAGGGGGTAGAGCCAAAAACATTCAGTACTTC. The encoded protein is CATSKSGTRGGRAKNIQYF. Combining the CDR3 with reference TRBV15 and TRBJ2-4 gives the whole variable domain DAMVIQNPRYQVTQFGKPVTLSCSQTLNHNVMYWYQQKSSQAPKLLFHYYDKDFNNEADTPDNFQSRRPNTSFCFLDIRSPGLGDTAMYLCATSKSGTRGGRAKNIQYFGAGTRLSVL.

V usage is TRBV20-1 and J usage is TRBJ1-1; 7 bases map to TRBD1. Trimming cost V 6 bases and J 0 bases; bases outside gene matches: 4. The CDR3 totals 13 residues. The V gene's germline CDR1 is DFQATT and CDR2 SNEGSKA (reference sequence). DNA of the CDR3: TGCAGTGCCAACAGGGGCTTGAACACTGAAGCTTTCTTT. Amino acids: CSANRGLNTEAFF.

This chain joins TRBV12-3 or TRBV12-4 and TRBJ2-5; maybe TRBD1 (5 bases). TRBJ2-7 explains the end of the DNA better; the J call may be wrong. The CDR3 is made up of 12 amino acids. As DNA, the CDR3 is TGTGCCAGCACGCTTGGGGCAAACGAGCAGTACTTC. Protein sequence: CASTLGANEQYF.

V gene TRBV21-1 combines with J gene TRBJ1-5; the D call TRBD1 from the table was never checked on the DNA. TRBV21-1 is marked as a pseudogene. The CDR3 extends over 16 amino acids. The DNA of the CDR3 is TGTGCCAGCAGCAAAGCCCCAGGGAGAAGCAATCAGCCCCAGCATTTT. Encoded protein: CASSKAPGRSNQPQHF.

J is TRBJ2-3 and V is TRBV29-1; TRBD2 is a possible D gene (6 bases). The V and J ends lost 6 bases and 4 bases respectively, with 17 bases between them. This CDR3 contains 14 residues. Germline V CDR1 and CDR2: SQVTM, ANQGSEA. The CDR3: CSVIGSGGADTQYF. DNA of the CDR3: TGCAGCGTGATAGGTTCGGGCGGGGCAGATACGCAGTATTTT.

The CDR3 DNA follows: TGCGCCAGCAGTGAAGCGGGGGGGGTCGATACGCAGTATTTT. It is translated as CASSEAGGVDTQYF. The gene calls are TRBV10-2 and TRBJ2-3; 10 nucleotides align to TRBD2. Losses at the gene ends were 3 bases for V and 6 bases for J; bases not matched to a gene: 3. This CDR3 has 14 residues. Germline CDR1 and CDR2: WSHSY and SAAADI.

This chain uses TRBV6-6 with TRBJ2-2, with D unclear. Trimming left V 6 bases short and J 6 bases short, with 8 bases between. CDR1 and CDR2 from the germline V gene are MNHNY and SVGAGI (reference sequence). This CDR3 contains 12 residues. CDR3 sequence reads: CASSPAPGELFF. The CDR3 nucleotides read TGTGCCAGCAGCCCCGCCCCCGGGGAGCTGTTTTTT.

Remarks on this clonotype: A junction end diverges from the germline sequence, so it may reflect a read error. The V gene is TRBV9, the J gene TRBJ2-1; D remains unclear. Germline lookup yields CDR1 SGDLS and CDR2 YYNGEE. The CDR3 sequence is 13 residues long. DNA of the CDR3: TGTGCCAGCAGCAGGACCTCCTACAAAGAGCAGTTCTTC. Translated: CASSRTSYKEQFF. Full variable domain (outside the CDR3, taken from reference TRBV9 and TRBJ2-1): DSGVTQTPKHLITATGQRVTLRCSPRSGDLSVYWYQQSLDQGLQFLIQYYNGEERAKGNILERFSAQQFPDLHSELNLSSLELGDSALYFCASSRTSYKEQFFGPGTRLTVL.

The genes are TRBV7-2 and TRBJ2-7; 8 bases are shared with TRBD1. The germline V gene encodes CDR1 SGHTA and CDR2 FQGNSA. This CDR3 comprises 14 residues. The ends lost 5 bases at V and 6 bases at J; junction bases unmatched: 9. The CDR3 here is CASSPDRAVGEQYF. The CDR3 nucleotides are TGTGCCAGCAGCCCGGACAGGGCCGTGGGCGAGCAGTACTTC.

J is TRBJ2-1 and V is TRBV20-1; the match to TRBD2 covers 10 bases. CDR1 is DFQATT and CDR2 is SNEGSKA in the germline V gene (reference sequence). The CDR3 extends over 16 amino acids. The V gene end was trimmed by 2 bases and the J gene end by 8 bases; junction bases not matched to a gene: 12. In nucleotides, the CDR3 is TGCAGTGCTAGAAGTCTAGCGGGGGCCAATTCGGATGAGCAGTTCTTC. This codes for CSARSLAGANSDEQFF.

The rearrangement uses TRBV11-2 and TRBJ1-2; D gene unclear. The CDR3 is 15 residues long. Germline CDR1 is SGHAT and CDR2 is FQNNGV. The germline V and J ends were trimmed by 1 base and 6 bases, with 15 bases remaining between them. CDR3 coding DNA: TGTGCCAGCAGCTTAGTACACGGGTTTAGGGATGGCTACACCTTC. It is translated as CASSLVHGFRDGYTF.